Following are 23 T cell receptor beta chains from one sample sequenced in a study of cytomegalovirus exposure and HLA in healthy donors. The PCR made use of 60 Vbeta and 13 Jbeta primers. The method was immunoSEQ multiplex PCR; TCRdb's version includes in-frame clones alone and lacks a portion of them. This table has about 180,000 clones, roughly four fifths appearing once. Sample: PBMCs. These receptors came from a young man in good health and CMV-seronegative.

The chain is built from TRBV27 and TRBJ2-3, with TRBD2 as a possible D gene (7 bases). Germline CDR1 and CDR2: MNHEY and SMNVEV (reference sequence). The ends were cut back, 8 bases at V and 0 bases at J, with 21 bases in the middle. CDR3 length: 17 amino acids. CDR3 nucleotides: TGTGCCAGCTCACCCTGGGGGGGGGCGGCTAGCACAGATACGCAGTATTTT. Translated, it gives CASSPWGGAASTDTQYF.

The gene calls are TRBV4-2 and TRBJ2-3; 10 nucleotides line up with TRBD2. The CDR3 runs 16 residues. Germline trimming cut 4 bases from V and 3 bases from J; bases unmatched to any gene: 7. CDR1 and CDR2 (germline): LGHNA, YNFKEQ. The CDR3 sequence is CASSPLAGGMTDTQYF. The CDR3 coding sequence is TGTGCCAGCAGCCCTTTAGCGGGGGGAATGACAGATACGCAGTATTTT.

This clone was seen a few times. J is TRBJ2-2 and V is TRBV7-9, with 7 nucleotides matching TRBD2. There are 16 residues in the CDR3. The trim removed 2 bases at V and 6 bases at J, leaving 9 bases unmatched. Per the germline V gene, CDR1 is SEHNR and CDR2 is FQNEAQ (reference sequence). In DNA form, the CDR3 reads TGTGCCAGCAGCTTATGGAGTGGGAGGGCCTCCGGGGAGCTGTTTTTT. This sequence encodes CASSLWSGRASGELFF.

This sequence joins TRBV18 and TRBJ2-2, with D perhaps TRBD2 (6 bases). With 5 bases removed from V and 0 bases from J, the gap between germline ends came to 10 bases. The CDR3 spans 15 residues. CDR1 and CDR2 (germline): KGHSH, LQKENI. CDR3 residues: CASSRGLPNTGELFF. DNA for the CDR3: TGTGCCAGCTCAAGGGGACTCCCGAACACCGGGGAGCTGTTTTTT.

V and J are TRBV7-9 and TRBJ2-1; weak D call: TRBD1 (5 bases). Germline values: CDR1 SEHNR, CDR2 FQNEAQ (reference sequence). The CDR3 consists of 16 residues. V was trimmed by 5 bases and J by 5 bases, leaving 19 bases between them. The DNA for the CDR3 is TGTGCCAGCAGCCCCAGAGATAGGGGCCCAAACAATGAGCAGTTCTTC. Protein: CASSPRDRGPNNEQFF.

This clone occurred once. The chain employs TRBV4-1 and TRBJ2-7, with 7 bases aligning to TRBD2. This CDR3 is built from 14 residues. With V trimmed by 4 bases and J by 1 base, 4 bases remained unmatched. CDR1 and CDR2 (germline): MGHRA, YSYEKL. CDR3 nucleotide sequence: TGCGCCAGCAGCCCTGGACTAGTATCCTACGAGCAGTACTTC. It yields the protein CASSPGLVSYEQYF.

This clone was recorded once. The chain has TRBV28 and TRBJ2-2; maybe TRBD2 (7 bases). Between the trimmed V and J ends, which lost 2 bases and 0 bases, there was a span of 19 bases. The germline CDR1 and CDR2 sequences are MDHEN and SYDVKM. The CDR3 consists of 19 residues. DNA for the CDR3: TGTGCCAGCAGTTTAGTGGGTTTGGGGGGGCCTTCGAACACCGGGGAGCTGTTTTTT. Its protein product is CASSLVGLGGPSNTGELFF.

The V and J genes are TRBV19 and TRBJ1-2; tentatively, D is TRBD1 (5 bases). Germline V CDR1 and CDR2: LNHDA, SQIVND (reference sequence). The CDR3 consists of 11 residues. V was shortened by 7 bases and J by 8 bases, with 11 bases between the two germline ends. CDR3 coding DNA: TGTGCCAGTATCATGGGGGGGGGCTACACCTTC. It translates to CASIMGGGYTF.

This clone was detected a few times. This chain connects TRBV5-1 to TRBJ2-7; D perhaps matches TRBD2 (6 bases). CDR1 is SGHRS, CDR2 YFSETQ, per germline. There are 17 residues in the CDR3. The V and J ends lost 2 bases and 3 bases respectively, with 21 bases between them. The CDR3, as DNA: TGCGCCAGCAGCTTAGGCCTAGCGAGCGTCGGGCGCTACGAGCAGTACTTC. Translated, it gives CASSLGLASVGRYEQYF.

CDR3 DNA sequence: TGTGCCAGCAGTTTCATAGGGACTAGCGGGACGAGCTCCTACGAGCAGTACTTC. This translates into CASSFIGTSGTSSYEQYF. The chain links TRBV27 to TRBJ2-5, with TRBD2 matching over 13 bases. The DNA matches TRBJ2-7 better at its end, which makes the J call doubtful. The CDR3 has 18 amino acids. Germline assignment: CDR1 MNHEY and CDR2 SMNVEV (reference sequence).

This clone was recorded a few times. This chain links TRBV27 with TRBJ1-6; TRBD1 matches 8 bases. Germline CDR1 and CDR2: MNHEY and SMNVEV (reference sequence). V was pared by 7 bases and J by 14 bases, with 16 bases of the junction left unmatched. The CDR3 contains 15 residues. The CDR3 protein is CASTQGDRPDLTLHF. In nucleotides, the CDR3 is TGTGCCAGCACCCAGGGGGACAGGCCCGATTTGACCCTCCACTTT.

The rearrangement joins TRBV27 to TRBJ1-2; the D is unclear. The V end lost 0 bases, the J end lost 5 bases, and 10 bases lay between the germline ends. The germline V gene encodes CDR1 MNHEY and CDR2 SMNVEV (reference sequence). The CDR3 contains 14 residues. CDR3 sequence: CASSLSRRSYGYTF. The CDR3 DNA follows: TGTGCCAGCAGTTTATCGAGGAGATCATATGGCTACACCTTC.

This sequence joins TRBV10-3 and TRBJ1-4, with D unclear. Germline V gene lookup returns CDR1 ENHRY and CDR2 SYGVKD. With 0 bases removed from V and 10 bases from J, the gap between germline ends came to 18 bases. The CDR3 is made up of 16 amino acids. CDR3 nucleotide sequence: TGTGCCATCAGTGAGTCGAGTGGTACGGGGTTAAGAAAACTGTTTTTT. It is translated as CAISESSGTGLRKLFF.

The rearrangement links TRBV5-1 to TRBJ1-4; 9 bases line up with TRBD1. The CDR3 runs to 15 residues. CDR1 SGHRS and CDR2 YFSETQ come from the germline V gene. V lost 5 bases to trimming and J lost 7 bases; unmatched junction nucleotides: 9. The DNA for the CDR3 is TGCGCCAGCAGTCTCCAGACAGGGGGGAGTGAAAAACTGTTTTTT. Translated: CASSLQTGGSEKLFF.

This chain joins TRBV6-6 and TRBJ1-1; D possibly corresponds to TRBD1 (6 bases). The CDR3 runs to 13 residues. Germline V gives CDR1 MNHNY, CDR2 SVGAGI (reference sequence). The V end lost 6 bases, the J end lost 3 bases, and 11 bases lay between the germline ends. Written as DNA, the CDR3 is TGTGCCAGCAGGTGGGGGGGCGACACTGAAGCTTTCTTT. It translates to CASRWGGDTEAFF.

The chain is built from TRBV19 and TRBJ2-2, with D possibly being TRBD1 (6 bases). The germline V gene encodes CDR1 LNHDA and CDR2 SQIVND (reference sequence). CDR3 length equals 17 residues. Trimming took 1 base from V and 8 from J, leaving 20 bases between them. In DNA, the CDR3 is TGTGCCAGTAGTATAGGGGTCGGGACAAAGGATCGAGGGGAGCTGTTTTTT. This codes for CASSIGVGTKDRGELFF.

The chain has TRBV5-1 and TRBJ2-7; D might be TRBD2 (6 bases). Per the germline V gene, CDR1 is SGHRS and CDR2 is YFSETQ. The CDR3 runs to 15 residues. Trimming left V 0 bases short and J 3 bases short, with 13 bases between. This CDR3 reads CASSLGGAKDYEQYF. In nucleotides, the CDR3 is TGCGCCAGCAGCTTGGGCGGGGCGAAGGACTACGAGCAGTACTTC.

There are a few counts of this clone. This chain links TRBV11-2 with TRBJ1-6, with a tentative D call TRBD1 (6 bases). This CDR3 spans 19 amino acids. The V gene lost 0 bases and the J gene lost 7 bases, with 22 bases spanning the gap. The V gene's germline CDR1 is SGHAT and CDR2 FQNNGV. The CDR3 DNA reads TGTGCCAGCAGCTTAGATGGGGGCGCCTGGTCGATCCCCAATTCACCCCTCCACTTT. The encoded protein is CASSLDGGAWSIPNSPLHF.

The chain recombines TRBV7-9 with TRBJ1-4, with 8 bases identical to TRBD1. J was trimmed by 5 bases and V by 3 bases; bases with no gene match: 5. The germline V gene encodes CDR1 SEHNR and CDR2 FQNEAQ (reference sequence). The CDR3 sequence is 15 residues long. CDR3 nucleotides: TGTGCCAGCAGCTTCAGCCGGACAGGGAATGAAAAACTGTTTTTT. It encodes CASSFSRTGNEKLFF.

CDR3 region: CASRGFGGNNEQFF. Written as DNA, the CDR3 is TGTGCCAGCAGGGGATTTGGCGGGAACAATGAGCAGTTCTTC. The rearrangement uses TRBV6-5 and TRBJ2-1; possible D gene TRBD2, 6 bases. CDR1 MNHEY and CDR2 SVGAGI come from the germline V gene. This CDR3 comprises 14 residues. V was shortened by 6 bases and J by 5 bases, with 14 bases between the two germline ends.

This sequence joins TRBV30 and TRBJ1-5; D gene unclear. The CDR3 is made up of 13 amino acids. V was cut by 3 bases and J by 6 bases, with 12 bases left in between. The germline CDR1 and CDR2 sequences are GTSNPN and SVGIG (reference sequence). The DNA for the CDR3 is TGTGCCTGGAGCACGGACTTAGGTCAGCCCCAGCATTTT. Translating gives CAWSTDLGQPQHF.

The chain joins TRBV27 to TRBJ1-2, with 12 bases aligning to TRBD1. Trimming removed 5 bases from V and 3 bases from J; junction bases left unmatched: 7. Germline V gene sequence: CDR1 MNHEY, CDR2 SMNVEV (reference sequence). The CDR3 sequence is 16 residues long. CDR3 DNA: TGTGCCAGCAGTGGGACAGGGGGCGGGGGGGACTATGGCTACACCTTC. This codes for CASSGTGGGGDYGYTF.

This chain uses TRBV19 with TRBJ2-2; 14 bases agree with TRBD2. Per germline, CDR1 LNHDA and CDR2 SQIVND (reference sequence). V trimming: 11 bases; J trimming: 6 bases; junction bases outside the gene matches: 5. CDR3 length: 14 residues. CDR3: CAGGLAGGAGELFF. DNA for the CDR3: TGTGCCGGTGGACTAGCGGGAGGAGCCGGGGAGCTGTTTTTT.